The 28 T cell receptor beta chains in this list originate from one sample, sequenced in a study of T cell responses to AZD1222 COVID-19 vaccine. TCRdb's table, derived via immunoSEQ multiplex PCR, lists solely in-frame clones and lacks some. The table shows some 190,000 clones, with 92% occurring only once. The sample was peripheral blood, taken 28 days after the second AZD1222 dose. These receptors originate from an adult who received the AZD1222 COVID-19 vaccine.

The CDR3 region has the DNA TGTGCCAGCAGTGAAGCAGAACCGACTGAAGCTTTCTTT. It codes for CASSEAEPTEAFF. This chain joins TRBV6-1 and TRBJ1-1; D ambiguous. Germline V gene data show CDR1 as MNHNS and CDR2 as SASEGT. V was cut by 0 bases and J by 5 bases, with 7 bases left in between. The CDR3 sequence is 13 residues long.

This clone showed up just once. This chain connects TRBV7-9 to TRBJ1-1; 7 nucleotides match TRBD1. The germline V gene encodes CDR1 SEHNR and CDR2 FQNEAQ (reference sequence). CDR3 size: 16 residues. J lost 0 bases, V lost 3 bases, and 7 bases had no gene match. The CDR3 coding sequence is TGTGCCAGCAGCTTCTACAGGGGCGGGATGAACACTGAAGCTTTCTTT. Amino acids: CASSFYRGGMNTEAFF.

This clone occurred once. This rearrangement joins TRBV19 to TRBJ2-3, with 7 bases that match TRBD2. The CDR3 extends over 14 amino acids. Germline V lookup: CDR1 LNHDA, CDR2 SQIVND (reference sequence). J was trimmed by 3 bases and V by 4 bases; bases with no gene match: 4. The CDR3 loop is CASSRDSGTDTQYF. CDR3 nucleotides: TGTGCCAGTAGTAGAGATAGCGGGACAGATACGCAGTATTTT.

CDR3 loop: CASSSGQGEKLFF. The CDR3 DNA reads TGTGCCAGCAGCTCCGGACAGGGTGAAAAACTGTTTTTT. The rearrangement uses TRBV7-9 and TRBJ1-4; 8 bases fit TRBD1. Germline values: CDR1 SEHNR, CDR2 FQNEAQ (reference sequence). V lost 4 bases to trimming and J lost 7 bases; unmatched junction nucleotides: 2. The CDR3 consists of 13 residues.

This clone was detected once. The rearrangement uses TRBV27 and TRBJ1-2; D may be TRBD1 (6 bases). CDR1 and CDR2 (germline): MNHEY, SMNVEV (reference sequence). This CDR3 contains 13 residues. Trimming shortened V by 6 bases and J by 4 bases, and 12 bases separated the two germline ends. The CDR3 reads CASSQTGFYGYTF. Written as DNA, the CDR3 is TGTGCCAGCAGCCAAACAGGGTTCTATGGCTACACCTTC.

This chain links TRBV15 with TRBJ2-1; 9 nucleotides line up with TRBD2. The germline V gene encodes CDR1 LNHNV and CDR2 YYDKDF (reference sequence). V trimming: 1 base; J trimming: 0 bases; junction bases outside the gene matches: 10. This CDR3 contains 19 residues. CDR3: CATSRGGASGVSSYNEQFF. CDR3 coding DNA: TGTGCCACCAGCAGAGGCGGGGCTAGCGGGGTTAGCTCCTACAATGAGCAGTTCTTC.

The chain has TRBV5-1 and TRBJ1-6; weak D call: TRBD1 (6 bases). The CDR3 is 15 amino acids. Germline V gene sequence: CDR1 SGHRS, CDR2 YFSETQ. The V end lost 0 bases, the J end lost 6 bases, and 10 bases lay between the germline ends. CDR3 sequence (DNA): TGCGCCAGCAGCTTGGCCGTAGGGGGTAATTCACCCCTCCACTTT. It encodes CASSLAVGGNSPLHF. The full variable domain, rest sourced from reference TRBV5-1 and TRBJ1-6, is KAGVTQTPRYLIKTRGQQVTLSCSPISGHRSVSWYQQTPGQGLQFLFEYFSETQRNKGNFPGRFSGRQFSNSRSEMNVSTLELGDSALYLCASSLAVGGNSPLHFGNGTRLTVT.

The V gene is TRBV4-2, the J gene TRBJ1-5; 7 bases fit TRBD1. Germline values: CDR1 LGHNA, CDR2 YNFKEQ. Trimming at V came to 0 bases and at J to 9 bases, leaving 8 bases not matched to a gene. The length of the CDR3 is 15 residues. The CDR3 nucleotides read TGTGCCAGCAGCCAAGATGCCAGGGGGGACTGGCCCCAGCATTTT. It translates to CASSQDARGDWPQHF.

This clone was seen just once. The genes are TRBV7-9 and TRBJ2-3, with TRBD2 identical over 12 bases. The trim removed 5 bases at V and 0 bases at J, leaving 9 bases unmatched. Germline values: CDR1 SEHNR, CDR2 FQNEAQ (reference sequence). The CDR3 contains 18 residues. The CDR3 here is CASSQILAGGASTDTQYF. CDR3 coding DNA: TGTGCCAGCAGCCAAATACTAGCGGGAGGCGCTAGCACAGATACGCAGTATTTT.

CDR3 amino acids: CASSSTPGETTYEQYF. The CDR3 nucleotides are TGTGCCAGCAGCTCGACGCCAGGGGAAACAACCTACGAGCAGTACTTC. The genes are TRBV7-9 and TRBJ2-7, with D possibly being TRBD1 (6 bases). The CDR3 has 16 amino acids. V was shortened by 4 bases and J by 2 bases, with 18 bases between the two germline ends. Germline V lookup: CDR1 SEHNR, CDR2 FQNEAQ (reference sequence).

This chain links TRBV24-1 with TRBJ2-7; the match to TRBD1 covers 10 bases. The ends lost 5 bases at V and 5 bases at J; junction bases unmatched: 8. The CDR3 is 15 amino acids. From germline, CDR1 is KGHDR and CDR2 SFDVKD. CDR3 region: CATSGPGQGLNEQYF. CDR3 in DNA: TGTGCCACCAGTGGACCGGGACAGGGGTTAAACGAGCAGTACTTC.

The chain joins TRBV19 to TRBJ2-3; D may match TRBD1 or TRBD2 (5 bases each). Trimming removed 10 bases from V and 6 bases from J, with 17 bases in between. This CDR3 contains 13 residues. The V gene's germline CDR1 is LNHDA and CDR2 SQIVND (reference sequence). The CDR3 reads CATGTGIGDTQYF. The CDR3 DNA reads TGTGCCACCGGGACGGGTATAGGGGATACGCAGTATTTT.

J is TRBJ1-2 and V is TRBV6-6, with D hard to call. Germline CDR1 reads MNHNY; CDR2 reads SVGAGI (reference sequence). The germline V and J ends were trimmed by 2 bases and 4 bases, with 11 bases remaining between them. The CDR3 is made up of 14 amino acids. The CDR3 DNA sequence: TGTGCCAGCAGTTACACCACTGATCGCTATGGCTACACCTTC. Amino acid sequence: CASSYTTDRYGYTF.

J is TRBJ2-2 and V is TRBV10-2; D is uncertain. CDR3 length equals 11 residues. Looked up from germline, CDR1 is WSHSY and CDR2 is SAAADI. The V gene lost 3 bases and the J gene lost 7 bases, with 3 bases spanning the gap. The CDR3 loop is CASSDIGELFF. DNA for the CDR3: TGCGCCAGCAGTGATATCGGGGAGCTGTTTTTT.

The CDR3 DNA is TGCAGTGCTAGTCTCAGGGGAAGTTCACCCCTCCACTTT. Amino acids: CSASLRGSSPLHF. J is TRBJ1-6 and V is TRBV20-1; the D gene is possibly TRBD1 (6 bases). V gave up 3 bases and J gave up 9 bases, with 12 bases separating them. The CDR3 is made up of 13 amino acids. In germline, CDR1 is DFQATT, CDR2 SNEGSKA (reference sequence).

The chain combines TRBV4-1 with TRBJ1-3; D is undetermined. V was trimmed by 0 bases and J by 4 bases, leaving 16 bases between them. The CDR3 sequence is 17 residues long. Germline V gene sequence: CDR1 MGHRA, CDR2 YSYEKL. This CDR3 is CASSQDPRHPFGNTIYF. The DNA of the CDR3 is TGCGCCAGCAGCCAAGATCCCAGGCATCCCTTCGGAAACACCATATATTTT.

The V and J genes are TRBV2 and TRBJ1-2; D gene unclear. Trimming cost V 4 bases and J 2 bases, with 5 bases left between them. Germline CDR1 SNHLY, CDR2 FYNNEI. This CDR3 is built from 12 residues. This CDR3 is CASSAANYGYTF. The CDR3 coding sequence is TGTGCCAGCAGTGCCGCCAACTATGGCTACACCTTC.

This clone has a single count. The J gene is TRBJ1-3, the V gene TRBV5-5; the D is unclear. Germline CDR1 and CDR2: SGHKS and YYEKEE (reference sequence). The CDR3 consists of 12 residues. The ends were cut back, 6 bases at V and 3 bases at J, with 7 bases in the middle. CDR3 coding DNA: TGTGCCAGCACACAAGGTGGAAACACCATATATTTT. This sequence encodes CASTQGGNTIYF.

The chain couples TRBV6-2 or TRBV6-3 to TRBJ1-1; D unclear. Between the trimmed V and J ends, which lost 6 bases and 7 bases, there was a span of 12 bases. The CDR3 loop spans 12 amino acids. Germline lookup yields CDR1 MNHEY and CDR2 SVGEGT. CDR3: CASSFTVGEAFF. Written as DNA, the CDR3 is TGTGCCAGCAGCTTTACAGTGGGTGAAGCTTTCTTT.

The DNA of the CDR3 is TGTGCCAGCAGCCATAGGGCCCGGGAGGGCTCGTACGAGCAGTACTTC. This translates into CASSHRAREGSYEQYF. V usage is TRBV6-2 or TRBV6-3 and J usage is TRBJ2-7; 8 bases align to TRBD2. V was pared by 6 bases and J by 4 bases, with 14 bases of the junction left unmatched. CDR3 length: 16 residues. Germline V gives CDR1 MNHEY, CDR2 SVGEGT.

The CDR3 DNA reads as TGTGCCAGCAGCGTAGTGGTCTCTCATTCTGGGGAGCTGTTTTTT. The encoded protein is CASSVVVSHSGELFF. This chain uses TRBV9 with TRBJ2-2, with unresolved D. V lost 0 bases to trimming and J lost 8 bases, with 14 bases between them. This CDR3 has 15 amino acids. The germline V gene encodes CDR1 SGDLS and CDR2 YYNGEE.

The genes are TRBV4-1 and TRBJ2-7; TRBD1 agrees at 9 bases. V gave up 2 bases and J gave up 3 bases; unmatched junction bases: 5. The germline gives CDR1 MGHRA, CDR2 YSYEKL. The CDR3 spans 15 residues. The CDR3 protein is CASSQPTGGNYEQYF. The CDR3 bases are TGCGCCAGCAGCCAACCCACAGGGGGCAACTACGAGCAGTACTTC.

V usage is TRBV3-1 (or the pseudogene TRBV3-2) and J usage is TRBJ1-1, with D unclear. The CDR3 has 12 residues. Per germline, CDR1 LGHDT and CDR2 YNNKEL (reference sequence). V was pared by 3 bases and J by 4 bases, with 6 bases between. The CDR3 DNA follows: TGTGCCAGCAGCCACCGGGGCACTGAAGCTTTCTTT. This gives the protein CASSHRGTEAFF.

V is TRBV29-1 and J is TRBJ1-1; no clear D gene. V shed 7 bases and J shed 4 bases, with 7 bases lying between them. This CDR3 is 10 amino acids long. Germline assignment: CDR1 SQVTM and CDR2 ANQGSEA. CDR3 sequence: CSAAGTEAFF. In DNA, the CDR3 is TGCAGCGCCGCCGGCACTGAAGCTTTCTTT.

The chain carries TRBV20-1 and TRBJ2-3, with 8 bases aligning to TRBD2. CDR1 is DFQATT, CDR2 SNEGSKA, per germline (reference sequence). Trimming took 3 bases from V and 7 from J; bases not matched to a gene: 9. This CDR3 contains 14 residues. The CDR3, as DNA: TGCAGTGCTAGTGCCAGCGGGGGTACGCATACGCAGTATTTT. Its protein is CSASASGGTHTQYF.

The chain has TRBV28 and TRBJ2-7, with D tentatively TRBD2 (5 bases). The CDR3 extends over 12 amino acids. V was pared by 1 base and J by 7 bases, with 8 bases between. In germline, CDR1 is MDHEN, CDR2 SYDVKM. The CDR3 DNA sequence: TGTGCCAGCAGTTTATTAGCGCCTGAGCAGTACTTC. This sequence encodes CASSLLAPEQYF. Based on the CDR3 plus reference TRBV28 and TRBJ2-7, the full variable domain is DVKVTQSSRYLVKRTGEKVFLECVQDMDHENMFWYRQDPGLGLRLIYFSYDVKMKEKGDIPEGYSVSREKKERFSLILESASTNQTSMYLCASSLLAPEQYFGPGTRLTVT.

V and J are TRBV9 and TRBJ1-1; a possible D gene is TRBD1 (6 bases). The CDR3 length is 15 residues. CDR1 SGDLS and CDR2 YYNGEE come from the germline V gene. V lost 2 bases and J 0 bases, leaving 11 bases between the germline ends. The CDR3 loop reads CASSVIGDMNTEAFF. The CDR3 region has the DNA TGTGCCAGCAGCGTCATAGGGGACATGAACACTGAAGCTTTCTTT.

The CDR3 DNA reads TGTGCCAGCAGCTTGGGGAGGGCAAATTCACCCCTCCACTTT. It codes for CASSLGRANSPLHF. The chain carries TRBV7-3 and TRBJ1-6; no firm D call. Between the trimmed V and J ends, which lost 3 bases and 7 bases, there was a span of 10 bases. The CDR3 extends over 14 amino acids. Germline loops: CDR1 SGHTA, CDR2 FQGTGA.